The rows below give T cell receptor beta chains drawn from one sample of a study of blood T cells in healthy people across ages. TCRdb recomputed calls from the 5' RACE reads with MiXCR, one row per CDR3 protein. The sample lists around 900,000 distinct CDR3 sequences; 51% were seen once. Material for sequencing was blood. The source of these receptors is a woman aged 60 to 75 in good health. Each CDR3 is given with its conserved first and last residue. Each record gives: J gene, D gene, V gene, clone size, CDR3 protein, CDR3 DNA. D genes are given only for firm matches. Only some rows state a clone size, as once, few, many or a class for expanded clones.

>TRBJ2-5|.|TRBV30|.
CAWSLLPETQYF
TGTGCCTGGAGTCTGCTGCCGGAGACCCAGTACTTC
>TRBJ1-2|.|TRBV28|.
CASSLPTAGVKGYTF
TGTGCCAGCAGTTTACCCACAGCCGGGGTAAAAGGCTACACCTTC
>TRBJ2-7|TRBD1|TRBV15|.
CATLKVGPGGPYEQYF
TGTGCCACCCTTAAAGTCGGGCCAGGGGGCCCCTACGAGCAGTACTTC
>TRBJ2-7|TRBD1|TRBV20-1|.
CSVPGQLYEQYF
TGCAGTGTTCCGGGACAGCTCTACGAGCAGTACTTC
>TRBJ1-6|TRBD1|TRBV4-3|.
CASSQGVGTDNSPLHF
TGCGCCAGCAGCCAAGGGGTGGGGACAGATAATTCACCCCTCCACTTT
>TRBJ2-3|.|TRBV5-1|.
CASSADSRDTQYF
TGCGCCAGCAGCGCAGACAGCCGAGATACGCAGTATTTT
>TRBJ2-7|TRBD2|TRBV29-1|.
CSVDGIGTSGTYAQYF
TGCAGCGTTGACGGCATAGGGACTAGCGGGACCTACGCGCAGTACTTC
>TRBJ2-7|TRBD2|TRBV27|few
CASSIIAGASYEQYF
TGTGCCAGCAGTATAATAGCGGGAGCCTCCTACGAGCAGTACTTC
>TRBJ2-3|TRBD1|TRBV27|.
CASSDRGFYTDTQYF
TGTGCCAGCAGCGACAGGGGTTTCTACACAGATACGCAGTATTTT
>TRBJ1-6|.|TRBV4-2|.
CASSQERGYSPLHF
TGTGCCAGCAGCCAAGAGAGGGGTTATTCACCCCTCCACTTT
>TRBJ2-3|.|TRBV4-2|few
CASSGRDTARPHTDTQYF
TGTGCCAGCAGCGGACGGGACACCGCGCGCCCGCACACAGATACGCAGTATTTT
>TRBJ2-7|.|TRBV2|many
CASRAGTYEQYF
TGTGCCAGCAGGGCAGGGACGTACGAGCAGTACTTC
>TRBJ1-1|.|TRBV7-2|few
CASSLLIEAFF
TGTGCCAGCAGCTTACTTATTGAAGCTTTCTTT
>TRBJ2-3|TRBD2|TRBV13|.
CASSLGLAGGSITDTQYF
TGTGCCAGCAGCTTAGGTCTAGCGGGAGGGTCTATCACAGATACGCAGTATTTT
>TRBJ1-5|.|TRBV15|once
CATSRDLGRETNQPQHF
TGTGCCACCAGCAGAGACCTGGGCCGCGAGACCAATCAGCCCCAGCATTTT
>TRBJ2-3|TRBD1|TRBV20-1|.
CGATPGQGADTQYF
TGCGGTGCTACTCCGGGACAGGGGGCAGATACGCAGTATTTT
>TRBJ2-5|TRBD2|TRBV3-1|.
CASSTRTSGRAPVETQYF
TGTGCCAGCAGCACCCGGACTAGCGGGAGGGCCCCTGTAGAGACCCAGTACTTC
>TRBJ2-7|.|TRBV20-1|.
CSASPGFGYEQYF
TGCAGTGCTTCTCCAGGGTTCGGCTACGAGCAGTACTTC
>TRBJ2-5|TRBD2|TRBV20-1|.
CSARSSGVETQYF
TGCAGTGCTAGATCTAGCGGGGTAGAGACCCAGTACTTC
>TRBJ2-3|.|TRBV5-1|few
CASSLSGLTNTQYF
TGCGCCAGCAGCCTCTCCGGCCTCACCAATACGCAGTATTTT
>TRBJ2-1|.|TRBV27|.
CASSSLGLNEQFF
TGTGCCAGCAGCTCACTAGGGCTGAATGAGCAGTTCTTC
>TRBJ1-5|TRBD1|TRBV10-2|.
CASSQQGVNQPQHF
TGCGCCAGCAGTCAACAGGGGGTCAATCAGCCCCAGCATTTT
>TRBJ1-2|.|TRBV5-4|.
CASSLEWGGYGYTF
TGTGCCAGCAGCTTGGAATGGGGGGGCTATGGCTACACCTTC
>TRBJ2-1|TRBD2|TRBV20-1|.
CSALSGTSYNEQFF
TGCAGTGCTCTTAGCGGGACGTCCTACAATGAGCAGTTCTTC
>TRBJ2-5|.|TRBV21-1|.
CASSKTGTETQYF
TGTGCCAGCAGCAAGACAGGGACAGAGACCCAGTACTTC
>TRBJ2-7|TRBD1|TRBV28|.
CASISTGAQSYEQYF
TGTGCCAGCATTTCCACAGGGGCGCAGTCCTACGAGCAGTACTTC
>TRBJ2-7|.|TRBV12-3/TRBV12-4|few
CASSFRRYEQYF
TGTGCCAGCAGTTTCCGCCGCTACGAGCAGTACTTC
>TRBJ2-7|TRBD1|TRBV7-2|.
CASSPRTGPQYEQYF
TGTGCCAGCAGCCCCCGGACAGGTCCTCAATACGAGCAGTACTTC
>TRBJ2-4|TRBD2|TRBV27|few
CASSSWVPSPGGKNIQYF
TGTGCCAGCAGTTCCTGGGTTCCATCCCCGGGGGGCAAAAACATTCAGTACTTC
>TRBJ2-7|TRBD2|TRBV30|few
CAWSAGLAGAYEQYF
TGTGCCTGGAGTGCGGGACTAGCGGGTGCCTACGAGCAGTACTTC